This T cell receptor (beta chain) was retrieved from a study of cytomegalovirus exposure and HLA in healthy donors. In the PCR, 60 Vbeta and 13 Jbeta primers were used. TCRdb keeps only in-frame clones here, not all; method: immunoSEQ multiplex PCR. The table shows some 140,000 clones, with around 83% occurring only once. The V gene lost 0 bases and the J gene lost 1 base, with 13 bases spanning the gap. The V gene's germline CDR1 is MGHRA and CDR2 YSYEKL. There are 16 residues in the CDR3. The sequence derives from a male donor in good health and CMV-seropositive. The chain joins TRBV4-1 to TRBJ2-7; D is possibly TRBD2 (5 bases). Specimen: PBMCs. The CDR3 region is CASSQEPGTLSYEQYF. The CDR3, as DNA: TGCGCCAGCAGCCAAGAGCCGGGAACGTTATCCTACGAGCAGTACTTC.